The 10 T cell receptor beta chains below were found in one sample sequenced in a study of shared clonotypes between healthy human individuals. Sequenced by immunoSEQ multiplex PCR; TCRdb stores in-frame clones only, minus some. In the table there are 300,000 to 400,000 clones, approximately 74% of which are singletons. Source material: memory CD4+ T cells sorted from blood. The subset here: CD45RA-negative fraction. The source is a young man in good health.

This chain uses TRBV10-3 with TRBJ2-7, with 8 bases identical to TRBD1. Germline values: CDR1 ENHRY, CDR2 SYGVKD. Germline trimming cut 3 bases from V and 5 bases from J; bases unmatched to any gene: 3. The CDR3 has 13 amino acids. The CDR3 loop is CAISDPDRDEQYF. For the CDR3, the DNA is TGTGCCATCAGTGACCCGGACAGGGACGAGCAGTACTTC.

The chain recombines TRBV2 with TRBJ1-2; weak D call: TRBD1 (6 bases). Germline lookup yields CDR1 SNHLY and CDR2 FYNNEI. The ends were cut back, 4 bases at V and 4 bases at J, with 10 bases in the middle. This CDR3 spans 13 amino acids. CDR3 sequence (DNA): TGTGCCAGCAGTGGGGACATGAGCTATGGCTACACCTTC. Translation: CASSGDMSYGYTF.

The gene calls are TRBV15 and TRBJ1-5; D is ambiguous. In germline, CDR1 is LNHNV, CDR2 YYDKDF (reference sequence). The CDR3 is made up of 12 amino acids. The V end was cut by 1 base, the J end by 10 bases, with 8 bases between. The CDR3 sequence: CATSRGTNPQHF. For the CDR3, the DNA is TGTGCCACCAGCAGAGGAACGAACCCCCAGCATTTT.

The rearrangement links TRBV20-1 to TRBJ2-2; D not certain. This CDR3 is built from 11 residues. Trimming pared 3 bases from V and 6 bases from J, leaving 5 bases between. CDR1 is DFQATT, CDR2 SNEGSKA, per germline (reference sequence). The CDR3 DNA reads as TGCAGTGCTAGGGGGTCCGGGGAGCTGTTTTTT. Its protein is CSARGSGELFF.

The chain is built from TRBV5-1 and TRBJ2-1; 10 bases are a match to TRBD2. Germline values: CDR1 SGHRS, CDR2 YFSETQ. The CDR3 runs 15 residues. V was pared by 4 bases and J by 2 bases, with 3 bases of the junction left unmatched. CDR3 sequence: CASSGTSATYNEQFF. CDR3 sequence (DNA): TGCGCCAGCAGCGGGACTAGCGCCACCTACAATGAGCAGTTCTTC.

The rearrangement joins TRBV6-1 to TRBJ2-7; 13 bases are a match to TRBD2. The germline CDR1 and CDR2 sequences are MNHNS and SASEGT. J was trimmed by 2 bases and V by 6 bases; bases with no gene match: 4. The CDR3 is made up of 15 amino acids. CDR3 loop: CASRGTSGMAYEQYF. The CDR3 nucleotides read TGTGCCAGCAGAGGGACTAGCGGGATGGCCTACGAGCAGTACTTC.

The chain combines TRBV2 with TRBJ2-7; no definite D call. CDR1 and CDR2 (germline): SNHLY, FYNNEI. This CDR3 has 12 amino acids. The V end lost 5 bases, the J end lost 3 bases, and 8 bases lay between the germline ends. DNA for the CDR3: TGTGCCAGCAGTAATACCATCTACGAGCAGTACTTC. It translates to CASSNTIYEQYF.

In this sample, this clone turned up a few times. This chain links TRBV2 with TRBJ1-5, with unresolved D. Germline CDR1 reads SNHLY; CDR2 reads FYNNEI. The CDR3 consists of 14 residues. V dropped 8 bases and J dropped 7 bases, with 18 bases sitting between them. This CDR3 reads CASGRSGPLQPQHF. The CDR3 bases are TGTGCCAGCGGACGATCGGGCCCCTTACAGCCCCAGCATTTT.

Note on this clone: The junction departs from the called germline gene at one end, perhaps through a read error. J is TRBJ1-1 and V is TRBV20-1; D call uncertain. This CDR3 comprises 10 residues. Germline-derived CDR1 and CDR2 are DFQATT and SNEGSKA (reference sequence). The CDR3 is CSASPAAGVF. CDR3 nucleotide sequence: TGCAGTGCTAGCCCCGCCGCAGGCGTTTTT.

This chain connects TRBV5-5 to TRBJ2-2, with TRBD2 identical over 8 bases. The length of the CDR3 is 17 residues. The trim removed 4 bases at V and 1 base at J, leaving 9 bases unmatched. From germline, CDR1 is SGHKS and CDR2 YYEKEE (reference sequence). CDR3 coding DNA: TGTGCCAGCAGCCGTTTTTCTCTAGCGGGGAACACCGGGGAGCTGTTTTTT. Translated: CASSRFSLAGNTGELFF.